The 8 T cell receptor beta chains below come from one sample, sequenced in a study of blood T cells in healthy people across ages. Through a sample-barcoded 5' primer and a J-beta primer mix, a second PCR was run for 7 to 11 cycles. TCRdb re-called the 5' RACE reads through MiXCR, storing one row per CDR3 protein. The sample lists about 1.5 million distinct CDR3 sequences; 42% were seen once. Sequencing was performed on blood. The origin of the receptors is a woman aged 18-29 years in good health.

This chain connects TRBV9 to TRBJ1-2; 9 positions agree with TRBD1. The V segment lost 3 bases and the J segment 2 bases; nucleotides outside the gene matches: 14. Germline V gene sequence: CDR1 SGDLS, CDR2 YYNGEE. This CDR3 comprises 18 residues. The CDR3 coding sequence is TGTGCCAGCAGCGCCGTACAGGGGGCCACAGATAAAAACTATGGCTACACCTTC. This gives the protein CASSAVQGATDKNYGYTF. Combining the CDR3 with reference TRBV9 and TRBJ1-2 gives the whole variable domain DSGVTQTPKHLITATGQRVTLRCSPRSGDLSVYWYQQSLDQGLQFLIQYYNGEERAKGNILERFSAQQFPDLHSELNLSSLELGDSALYFCASSAVQGATDKNYGYTFGSGTRLTVV.

This clonotype was recorded a few times. The chain uses TRBV9 and TRBJ2-3; TRBD2 aligns across 10 bases. The CDR3 covers 15 residues. J gave up 5 bases and V 2 bases, and 5 bases lay outside the gene matches. In germline, CDR1 is SGDLS, CDR2 YYNGEE. The CDR3 spells CASSVTSGKGDTQYF. The CDR3, as DNA: TGTGCCAGCAGCGTCACTAGCGGGAAGGGAGATACGCAGTATTTT. The entire variable domain, with the rest obtained from reference TRBV9 and TRBJ2-3, is as follows: DSGVTQTPKHLITATGQRVTLRCSPRSGDLSVYWYQQSLDQGLQFLIQYYNGEERAKGNILERFSAQQFPDLHSELNLSSLELGDSALYFCASSVTSGKGDTQYFGPGTRLTVL.

The CDR3 DNA sequence: TGTGCCAGCAGTTCGATTTTCCCTAGCGGGGTCTCCTACAATGAGCAGTTCTTC. Translated: CASSSIFPSGVSYNEQFF. This sequence joins TRBV7-2 and TRBJ2-1; TRBD2 matches 9 bases. The V and J ends lost 6 bases and 0 bases, in that order; junction bases with no gene match: 12. This CDR3 comprises 18 residues. Per the germline V gene, CDR1 is SGHTA and CDR2 is FQGNSA.

The rearrangement joins TRBV3-1 to TRBJ2-1, with D perhaps matching TRBD1 or TRBD2 (5 bases each). Germline CDR1 and CDR2: LGHDT and YNNKEL (reference sequence). The CDR3 loop spans 15 amino acids. With 3 bases removed from V and 4 bases from J, the gap between germline ends came to 13 bases. The CDR3 region has the DNA TGTGCCAGCAGCCATCCCGGGACCCGATACAATGAGCAGTTCTTC. Protein: CASSHPGTRYNEQFF.

The rearrangement uses TRBV25-1 and TRBJ1-2; no definite D call. Germline V gene data show CDR1 as MGHDK and CDR2 as SYGVNS. V was shortened by 3 bases and J by 5 bases, with 16 bases between the two germline ends. The CDR3 is 15 amino acids. The CDR3 is CASSDLVEGAYGYTF. As DNA, the CDR3 is TGTGCCAGCAGTGACCTGGTTGAGGGCGCTTATGGCTACACCTTC.

The chain couples TRBV27 to TRBJ2-4; D uncertain. Germline-derived CDR1 and CDR2 are MNHEY and SMNVEV (reference sequence). The CDR3 sequence is 15 residues long. Deletions cut 0 bases from V and 2 bases from J, with 8 bases between. This CDR3 reads CASSLSLVPKNIQYF. For the CDR3, the DNA is TGTGCCAGCAGTTTATCGTTGGTACCCAAAAACATTCAGTACTTC.

Regarding this clonotype: The CDR3 does not end in the conserved phenylalanine or tryptophan, so this is likely a read error. This rearrangement joins TRBV6-6 to TRBJ2-1; the match to TRBD1 covers 9 bases. The V gene's germline CDR1 is MNHNY and CDR2 SVGAGI (reference sequence). V lost 6 bases to trimming and J lost 3 bases; unmatched junction nucleotides: 6. The CDR3 consists of 15 residues. In DNA form, the CDR3 reads TGTGCCAGCAGCCGGACAGGGGAAGGCTACAATGAGCAGTTCTTA. It specifies CASSRTGEGYNEQFL.

The rearrangement uses TRBV27 and TRBJ2-3; D call uncertain. Deletions cut 5 bases from V and 0 bases from J, with 15 bases between. Germline CDR1 is MNHEY and CDR2 is SMNVEV (reference sequence). The CDR3 spans 16 residues. CDR3 sequence: CASSKGKGHSTDTQYF. The CDR3 DNA reads as TGTGCCAGCAGTAAAGGGAAAGGGCATAGCACAGATACGCAGTATTTT.